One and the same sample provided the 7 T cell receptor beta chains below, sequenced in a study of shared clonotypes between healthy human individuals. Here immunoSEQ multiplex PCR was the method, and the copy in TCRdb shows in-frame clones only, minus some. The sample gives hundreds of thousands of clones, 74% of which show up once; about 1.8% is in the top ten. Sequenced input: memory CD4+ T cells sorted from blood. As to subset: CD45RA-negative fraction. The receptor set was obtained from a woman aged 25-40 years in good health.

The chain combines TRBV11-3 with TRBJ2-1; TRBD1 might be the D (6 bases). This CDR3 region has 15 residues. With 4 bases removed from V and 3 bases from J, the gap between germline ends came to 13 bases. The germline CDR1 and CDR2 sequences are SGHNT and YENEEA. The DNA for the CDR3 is TGTGCCAGCAGCTCCCAGGGGTCAGGCTACAATGAGCAGTTCTTC. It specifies CASSSQGSGYNEQFF.

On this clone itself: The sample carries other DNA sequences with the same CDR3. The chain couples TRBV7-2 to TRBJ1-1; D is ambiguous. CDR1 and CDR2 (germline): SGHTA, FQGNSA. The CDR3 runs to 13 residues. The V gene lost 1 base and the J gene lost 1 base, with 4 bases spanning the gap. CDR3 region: CASSLGQNTEAFF. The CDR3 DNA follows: TGTGCCAGCAGCTTAGGACAGAACACTGAAGCTTTCTTT.

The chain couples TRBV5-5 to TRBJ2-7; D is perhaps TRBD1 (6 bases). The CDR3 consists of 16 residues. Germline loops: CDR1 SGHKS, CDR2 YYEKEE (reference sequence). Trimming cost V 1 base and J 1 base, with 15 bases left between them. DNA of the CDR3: TGTGCCAGCAGCTTGTCGACAGGAACCGGGTCCTACGAGCAGTACTTC. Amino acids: CASSLSTGTGSYEQYF.

CDR3 DNA sequence: TGTGCCAGCTCACCACAGGGGGAGGTCACTGAAGCTTTCTTT. This translates into CASSPQGEVTEAFF. The rearrangement uses TRBV18 and TRBJ1-1; possibly TRBD1 for D (6 bases). CDR1 is KGHSH, CDR2 LQKENI, per germline. This CDR3 contains 14 residues. Trimming cost V 1 base and J 4 bases, with 10 bases left between them. The entire variable domain, with the rest obtained from reference TRBV18 and TRBJ1-1, is as follows: NAGVMQNPRHLVRRRGQEARLRCSPMKGHSHVYWYRQLPEEGLKFMVYLQKENIIDESGMPKERFSAEFPKEGPSILRIQQVVRGDSAAYFCASSPQGEVTEAFFGQGTRLTVV.

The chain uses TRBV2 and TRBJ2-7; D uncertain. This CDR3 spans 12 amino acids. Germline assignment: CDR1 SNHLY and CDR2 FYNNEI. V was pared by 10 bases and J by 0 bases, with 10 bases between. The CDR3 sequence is CATGRFSYEQYF. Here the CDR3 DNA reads TGTGCCACCGGGCGATTCTCCTACGAGCAGTACTTC.

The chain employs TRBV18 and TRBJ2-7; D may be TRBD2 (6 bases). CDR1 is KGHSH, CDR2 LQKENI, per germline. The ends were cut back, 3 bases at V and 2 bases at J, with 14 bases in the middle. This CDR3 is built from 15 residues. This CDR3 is CASSPRASATYEQYF. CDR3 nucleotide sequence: TGTGCCAGCTCACCTAGGGCTAGCGCTACCTACGAGCAGTACTTC. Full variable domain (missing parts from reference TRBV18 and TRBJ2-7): NAGVMQNPRHLVRRRGQEARLRCSPMKGHSHVYWYRQLPEEGLKFMVYLQKENIIDESGMPKERFSAEFPKEGPSILRIQQVVRGDSAAYFCASSPRASATYEQYFGPGTRLTVT.

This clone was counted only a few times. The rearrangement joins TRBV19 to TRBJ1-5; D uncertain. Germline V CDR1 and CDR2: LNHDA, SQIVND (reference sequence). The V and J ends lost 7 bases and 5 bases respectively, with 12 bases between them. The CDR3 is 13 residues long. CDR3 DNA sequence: TGTGCCAGTACTGAGGTGGGTCATCAGCCCCAGCATTTT. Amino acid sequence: CASTEVGHQPQHF.